Sequencing of this TCR beta chain was carried out in a study of T cells in Graves' hyperthyroidism and ophthalmopathy. The CDR3 is 10 amino acids. The germline V and J ends were trimmed by 4 bases and 11 bases, with 9 bases remaining between them. The germline gives CDR1 SQVTM, CDR2 ANQGSEA. RNA transcripts served as the template for amplifying TCR beta CDR3 regions. TCR CDR3 underwent first-round RT-PCR with the HTBI primer set. TCRdb independently ran MiXCR on the multiplex PCR reads; one entry per CDR3 protein. The sample contains under 350,000 distinct CDR3 sequences, around 20% of which appear only once. A few counts support this clonotype.

V is TRBV29-1 and J is TRBJ2-1; maybe TRBD2 (5 bases). The receptor comes from a woman between 45 and 60 years old with Graves' hyperthyroidism. Input material: blood. CDR3 sequence (DNA): TGCAGCGTTGTAACGGGGAAGCAGTTCTTC. This translates into CSVVTGKQFF.